The T cell receptor beta chain under discussion was sequenced for a study of CD8 T cells in Susac syndrome. Study results and limitations: It was acknowledged in the study that its TCR sequencing and HLA analysis involved a relatively small number of individuals.

The authors reverse transcribed about 0.5 to 1 ug RNA with random hexamers. Amplification of TCR beta CDR3 used immunoSEQ multiplex PCR across 54 Vbeta and 13 Jbeta. TCRdb fed the immunoSEQ multiplex PCR reads into MiXCR, producing one record per CDR3 protein. The repertoire includes about 190,000 distinct CDR3 sequences, approximately 95% of them detected once, and 0.1% sits in the top ten. About this clonotype itself: Antigen unknown.

Material: CD4+ T cells from PBMCs. This TCR was recovered from a human donor in good health.

CDR3 DNA sequence: TGTGCCAGCAGCTTAGAGAGGCCCTCGTTCCTAGCTAACTATGGCTACACCTTC. Protein product: CASSLERPSFLANYGYTF. The J gene is TRBJ1-2, the V gene TRBV7-2; D gene uncertain. The CDR3 has 18 amino acids. Germline V gene sequence: CDR1 SGHTA, CDR2 FQGNSA. V lost 1 base and J 0 bases, leaving 18 bases between the germline ends. Full variable domain (remainder filled in from reference TRBV7-2 and TRBJ1-2): GAGVSQSPSNKVTEKGKDVELRCDPISGHTALYWYRQSLGQGLEFLIYFQGNSAPDKSGLPSDRFSAERTGGSVSTLTIQRTQQEDSAVYLCASSLERPSFLANYGYTFGSGTRLTVV.